This entry concerns a single T cell receptor beta chain. The sample is drawn from a study of blood T cell repertoires in COVID-19. Measured with immunoSEQ multiplex PCR; TCRdb has only the in-frame clones, and not every one. The table lists roughly 120,000 clones, 70% to 90% of them singletons. The sequence was collected from a woman in her forties or fifties with acute or convalescent COVID-19. The sample comprised peripheral blood.

CDR3 DNA sequence: TGTGCCAGCAGTAAGGACAGGGATGGCTATGGCTACACCTTC. Protein sequence: CASSKDRDGYGYTF. V and J are TRBV6-5 and TRBJ1-2, with 8 bases fitting TRBD1. The CDR3 length is 14 residues. Trimming removed 5 bases from V and 4 bases from J; junction bases left unmatched: 6. The germline V gene encodes CDR1 MNHEY and CDR2 SVGAGI.